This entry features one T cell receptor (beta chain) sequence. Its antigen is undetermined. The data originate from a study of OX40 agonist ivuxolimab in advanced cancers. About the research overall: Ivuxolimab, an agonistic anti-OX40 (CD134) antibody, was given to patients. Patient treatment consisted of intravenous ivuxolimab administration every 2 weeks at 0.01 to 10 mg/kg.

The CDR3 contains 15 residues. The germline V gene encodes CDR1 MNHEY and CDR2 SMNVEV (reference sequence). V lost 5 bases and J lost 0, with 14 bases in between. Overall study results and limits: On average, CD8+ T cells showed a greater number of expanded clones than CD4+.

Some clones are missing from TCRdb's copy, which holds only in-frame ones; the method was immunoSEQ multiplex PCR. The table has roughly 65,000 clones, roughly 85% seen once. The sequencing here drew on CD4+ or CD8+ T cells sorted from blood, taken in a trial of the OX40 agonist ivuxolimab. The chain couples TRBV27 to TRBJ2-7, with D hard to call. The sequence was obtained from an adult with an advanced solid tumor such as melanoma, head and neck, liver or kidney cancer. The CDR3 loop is CASSRDTYSSYEQYF. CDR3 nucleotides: TGTGCCAGCAGTAGAGACACATACTCCTCCTACGAGCAGTACTTC.